Listed below are T cell receptor beta chains from one sample, sequenced in a study of CDR3 diversity in severe acne. TCRdb called the PCR reads again in MiXCR, with one record for every CDR3 protein. Of 65,000 to 95,000 distinct CDR3 sequences listed, over 40% are singletons. Sequencing was performed on blood. These receptors were taken from a male donor in good health, without acne. CDR3s include the opening cysteine and the closing phenylalanine or tryptophan. Fields, in order: V gene, D gene, J gene, clone size, CDR3 DNA, CDR3 protein. D genes are given only for firm matches. Clone size is shown for a subset of rows, as once, few, many or a class of expanded clone.

TRBV7-6	TRBD1	TRBJ2-1	once	TGTGCCAGCAGCTTTGGGGACAGGGGTTTCAATGAGCAGCTCTTC	CASSFGDRGFNEQLF
TRBV24-1	.	TRBJ2-1	.	TGTGCCAGTAGTGATAGGCGAAACCGAGCCAAGGCGCAGTTCTTC	CASSDRRNRAKAQFF
TRBV13	.	TRBJ2-1	.	.	CASSIYLCSVAGGKSYNEQFF
TRBV5-6	.	TRBJ2-7	medium-sized	TGTGCCAGCAGCTCCGACCTCTACGAGCAGTACTTC	CASSSDLYEQYF
TRBV5-6	TRBD1	TRBJ2-7	few	TGTGCCAGCAGCCCAGGGGACAGCTCCTACGAGCAGTACTTC	CASSPGDSSYEQYF
TRBV2	TRBD1	TRBJ2-3	many	TGTGCCAGCAGCCCCGGGACAGCAAGCACAGATACGCAGTATTTT	CASSPGTASTDTQYF
TRBV12-3/TRBV12-4	.	TRBJ1-4	many	TGTGCCAGCAGTTTCCAGCTTATTAATGAAAAACTGTTTTTT	CASSFQLINEKLFF
TRBV27	.	TRBJ1-5	few	TGTGCCAGCCGCCCGGGACCCGACGTACAGCCCCAGCATTTT	CASRPGPDVQPQHF
TRBV7-9	TRBD1	TRBJ1-6	.	TGTGCCAGCAGTGAAGTTAGGACAGGGGTGCGAAATTCACCCCTCCACTTT	CASSEVRTGVRNSPLHF
TRBV28	.	TRBJ1-1	.	TGTGCCAGCATGTCAGGGAGTAGCACTGAAGCTTTCTTT	CASMSGSSTEAFF
TRBV2	TRBD2	TRBJ2-3	few	TGTGCCAGCAGTCCCTACGGTCCCGGGACTAGCGGGGGGGTAGATACGCAGTATTTT	CASSPYGPGTSGGVDTQYF
TRBV10-3	TRBD2	TRBJ2-7	medium-sized	TGTGCCATCGCTAGCGGCTACGAGCAGTACTTC	CAIASGYEQYF
TRBV2	.	TRBJ2-2	.	TGTGCTAGTATGAGGAACCCAATGAACACCGGGGAGCTGTTTTTT	CASMRNPMNTGELFF
TRBV12-3/TRBV12-4	.	TRBJ1-2	.	TGTGCCAGCAGTTTTATGGAGACACCCCACTATGGCTACACCTTC	CASSFMETPHYGYTF
TRBV6-1	.	TRBJ1-2	.	TGTGCCAGCAGCCCCCCCTCCGGGTCGGGGAACTATGGCTACACCTTC	CASSPPSGSGNYGYTF
TRBV18	.	TRBJ1-2	.	TGTGCCAGCTCACCCGGCAGGAACTATGGCTACGCTTTC	CASSPGRNYGYAF
TRBV7-3	.	TRBJ1-4	.	TGTGCCAGCAGCTTAAACCCCAATGAAAAACTGTTTTTT	CASSLNPNEKLFF
TRBV2	TRBD1	TRBJ1-2	.	TGTGCCAGCGGGAAGACAGGGGTCGACTATGGCTACACCTTC	CASGKTGVDYGYTF
TRBV24-1	.	TRBJ2-5	.	TGTGCCACCAGTGGATTTGGAAACCAAGAGACCCAGTACTTC	CATSGFGNQETQYF
TRBV27	.	TRBJ2-7	many	TGTGCCAGCAGTTCGGTCGTCAGCTCCTACGAGCAGTACTTC	CASSSVVSSYEQYF
TRBV9	TRBD1	TRBJ1-2	.	TGTGCCAGCAGCGGGGGACAGGCCCCCACTAACTATGGCTACACCTTC	CASSGGQAPTNYGYTF
TRBV7-2	.	TRBJ1-6	.	TGTGCCAGCAGCTTAGAGGGGTTTTCACCCCTCCACTTT	CASSLEGFSPLHF
TRBV5-6	.	TRBJ2-1	.	TGTGCCAGCAGCTTGGTCGGAACGGATGGCTACAATGAGCAGTTCTTC	CASSLVGTDGYNEQFF
TRBV9	TRBD1	TRBJ1-1	many	TGTGCCAGCAGAGAGGGGCAGGGGGATTCCATGAACACTGAAGCTTTCTTT	CASREGQGDSMNTEAFF
TRBV20-1	.	TRBJ2-3	.	TGCTGTGCTAGAGATAGTGCAGGGTTT	CCARDSAGF
TRBV20-1	.	TRBJ2-7	.	TGCAGTGCTAGGGCGACAGCGAAGGGCGAGCAGTACTTC	CSARATAKGEQYF
TRBV2	.	TRBJ1-4	.	TGTGCCAGCAGTGAAGGTCAGGCAAATGAAAAACTGTTTTTT	CASSEGQANEKLFF
TRBV6-6	.	TRBJ2-2	.	TGTGCCAGCAGTTTAAAGGGGTTTAACGGGGAGCTGTTTTTT	CASSLKGFNGELFF
TRBV25-1	.	TRBJ1-2	once	TGTGCCAGCAGTGATCCCCAAAGGGTTGGCTACACCTTC	CASSDPQRVGYTF
TRBV20-1	TRBD1	TRBJ2-7	.	TGCAGTGCTAGAGCCCCAGGGGGAGCCTACGAGCAGTACTTC	CSARAPGGAYEQYF
TRBV24-1	.	TRBJ1-2	.	TGTGCCACCAGTGACCCTACCTCAGGGGTCCCAAACTATGGCTACACCTTC	CATSDPTSGVPNYGYTF
TRBV7-3	.	TRBJ2-3	many	TGTGCCAGCAGGCGGGGACCCACAGATACGCAGTATTTT	CASRRGPTDTQYF
TRBV5-6	TRBD2	TRBJ2-2	.	TGTGCCAGCAGCTCTCTAGCGGGAGCAACCGGGGAGCTGTTTTTT	CASSSLAGATGELFF